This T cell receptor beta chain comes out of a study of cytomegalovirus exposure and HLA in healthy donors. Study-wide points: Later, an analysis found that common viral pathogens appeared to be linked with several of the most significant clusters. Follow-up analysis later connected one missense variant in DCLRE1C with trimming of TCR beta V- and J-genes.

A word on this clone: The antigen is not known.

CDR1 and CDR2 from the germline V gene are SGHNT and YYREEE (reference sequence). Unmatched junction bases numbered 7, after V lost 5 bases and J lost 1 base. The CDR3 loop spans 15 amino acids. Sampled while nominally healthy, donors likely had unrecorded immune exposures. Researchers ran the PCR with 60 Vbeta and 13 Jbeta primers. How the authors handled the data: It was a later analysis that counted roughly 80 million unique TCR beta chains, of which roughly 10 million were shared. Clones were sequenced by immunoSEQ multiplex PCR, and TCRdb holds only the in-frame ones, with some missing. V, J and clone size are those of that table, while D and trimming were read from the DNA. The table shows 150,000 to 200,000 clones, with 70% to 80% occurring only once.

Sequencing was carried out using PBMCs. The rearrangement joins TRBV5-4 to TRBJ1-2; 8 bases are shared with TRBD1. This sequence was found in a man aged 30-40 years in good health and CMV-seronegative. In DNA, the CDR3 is TGTGCCAGCAGGGCCGGGACAGGAGATAACTATGGCTACACCTTC. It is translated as CASRAGTGDNYGYTF. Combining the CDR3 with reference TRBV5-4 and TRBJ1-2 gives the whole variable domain ETGVTQSPTHLIKTRGQQVTLRCSSQSGHNTVSWYQQALGQGPQFIFQYYREEENGRGNFPPRFSGLQFPNYSSELNVNALELDDSALYLCASRAGTGDNYGYTFGSGTRLTVV.